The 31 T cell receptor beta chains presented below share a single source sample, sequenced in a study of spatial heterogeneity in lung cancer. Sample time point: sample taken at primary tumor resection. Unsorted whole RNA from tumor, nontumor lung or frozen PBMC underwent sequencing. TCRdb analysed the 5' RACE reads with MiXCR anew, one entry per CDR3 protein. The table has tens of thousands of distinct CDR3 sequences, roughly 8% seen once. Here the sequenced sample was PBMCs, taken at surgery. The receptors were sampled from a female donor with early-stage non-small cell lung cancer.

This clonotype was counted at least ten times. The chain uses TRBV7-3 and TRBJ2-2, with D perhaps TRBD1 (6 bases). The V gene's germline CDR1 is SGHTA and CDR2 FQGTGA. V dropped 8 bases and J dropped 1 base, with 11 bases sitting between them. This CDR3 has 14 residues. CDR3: CASGRGQNTGELFF. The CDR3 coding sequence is TGTGCCAGCGGTCGGGGACAGAACACCGGGGAGCTGTTTTTT.

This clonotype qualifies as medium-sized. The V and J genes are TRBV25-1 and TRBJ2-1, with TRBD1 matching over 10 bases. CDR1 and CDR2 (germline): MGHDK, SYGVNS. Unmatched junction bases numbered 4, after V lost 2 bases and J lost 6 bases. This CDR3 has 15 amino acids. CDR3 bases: TGTGCCAGCAGTGAAATCGGGACAGGGGCCAATGAGCAGTTCTTC. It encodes CASSEIGTGANEQFF. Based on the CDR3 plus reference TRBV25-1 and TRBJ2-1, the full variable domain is EADIYQTPRYLVIGTGKKITLECSQTMGHDKMYWYQQDPGMELHLIHYSYGVNSTEKGDLSSESTVSRIRTEHFPLTLESARPSHTSQYLCASSEIGTGANEQFFGPGTRLTVL.

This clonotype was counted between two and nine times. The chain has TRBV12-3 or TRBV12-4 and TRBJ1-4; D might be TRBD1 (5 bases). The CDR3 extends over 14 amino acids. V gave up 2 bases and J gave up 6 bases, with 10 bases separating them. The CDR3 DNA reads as TGTGCCAGCAGTTTAAAGGGGCGGGATGAAAAACTGTTTTTT. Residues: CASSLKGRDEKLFF.

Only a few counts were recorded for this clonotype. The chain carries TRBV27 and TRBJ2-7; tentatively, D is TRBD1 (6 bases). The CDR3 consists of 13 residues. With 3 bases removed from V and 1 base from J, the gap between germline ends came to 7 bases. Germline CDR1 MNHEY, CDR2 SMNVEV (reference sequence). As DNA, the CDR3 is TGTGCCAGCAGTTTTCAGGGGTCCTACGAGCAGTACGTC. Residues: CASSFQGSYEQYV.

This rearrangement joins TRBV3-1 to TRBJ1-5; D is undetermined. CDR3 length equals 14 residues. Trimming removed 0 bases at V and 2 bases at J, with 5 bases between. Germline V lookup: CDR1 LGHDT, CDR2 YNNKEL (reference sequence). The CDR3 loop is CASSQEAGNQPQHF. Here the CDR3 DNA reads TGTGCCAGCAGCCAAGAGGCGGGCAATCAGCCCCAGCATTTT.

CDR3 nucleotides: TGTGCCATCAGCGCCGCGCGGATGAACACTGAAGCTTTCTTT. Translation gives CAISAARMNTEAFF. The genes are TRBV10-3 and TRBJ1-1; the D is unclear. The CDR3 runs to 14 residues. The V end lost 6 bases, the J end lost 0 bases, and 11 bases lay between the germline ends. CDR1 is ENHRY, CDR2 SYGVKD, per germline.

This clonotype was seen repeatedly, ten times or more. CDR3 residues: CASSLAQGNTEAFF. Written as DNA, the CDR3 is TGCGCCAGCAGCCTGGCCCAAGGGAACACTGAAGCTTTCTTT. The chain couples TRBV4-1 to TRBJ1-1; D ambiguous. The germline V gene encodes CDR1 MGHRA and CDR2 YSYEKL. The CDR3 length is 14 residues. V lost 4 bases and J 1 base, leaving 10 bases between the germline ends.

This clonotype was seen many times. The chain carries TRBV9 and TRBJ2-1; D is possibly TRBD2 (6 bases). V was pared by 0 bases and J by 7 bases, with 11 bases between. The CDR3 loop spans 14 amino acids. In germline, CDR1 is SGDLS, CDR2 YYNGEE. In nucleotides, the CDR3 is TGTGCCAGCAGCGTAGTACTAGCTGGGAATGAGCAGTTCTTC. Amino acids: CASSVVLAGNEQFF.

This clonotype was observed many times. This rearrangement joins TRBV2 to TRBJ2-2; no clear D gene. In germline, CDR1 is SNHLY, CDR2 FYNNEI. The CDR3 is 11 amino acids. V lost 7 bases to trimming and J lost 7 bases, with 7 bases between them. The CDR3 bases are TGTGCCAGCACGCAGGACGGGGAGCTGTTTTTT. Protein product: CASTQDGELFF. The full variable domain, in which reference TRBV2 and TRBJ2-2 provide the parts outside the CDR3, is EPEVTQTPSHQVTQMGQEVILRCVPISNHLYFYWYRQILGQKVEFLVSFYNNEISEKSEIFDDQFSVERPDGSNFTLKIRSTKLEDSAMYFCASTQDGELFFGEGSRLTVL.

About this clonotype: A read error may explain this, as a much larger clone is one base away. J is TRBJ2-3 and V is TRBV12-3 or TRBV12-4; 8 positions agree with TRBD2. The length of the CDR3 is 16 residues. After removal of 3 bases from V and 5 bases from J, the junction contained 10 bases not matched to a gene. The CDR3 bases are TGTGCCAGCAGTTTTCCGGGACTAGTAGGGATAGATACGCAGTATTTT. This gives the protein CASSFPGLVGIDTQYF.

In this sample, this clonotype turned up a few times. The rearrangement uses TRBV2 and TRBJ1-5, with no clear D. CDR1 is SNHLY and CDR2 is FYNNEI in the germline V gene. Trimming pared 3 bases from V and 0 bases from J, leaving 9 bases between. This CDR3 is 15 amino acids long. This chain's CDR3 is CASSEVFGSNQPQHF. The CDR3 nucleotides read TGTGCCAGCAGTGAGGTATTTGGTAGCAATCAGCCCCAGCATTTT.

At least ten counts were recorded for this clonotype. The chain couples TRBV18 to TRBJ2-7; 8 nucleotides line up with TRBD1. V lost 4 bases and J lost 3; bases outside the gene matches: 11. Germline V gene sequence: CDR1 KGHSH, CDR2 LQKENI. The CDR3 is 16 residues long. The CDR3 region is CASSHPPGDRRYEQYV. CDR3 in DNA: TGTGCCAGCTCACATCCCCCGGGGGACAGGCGCTACGAGCAGTACGTC.

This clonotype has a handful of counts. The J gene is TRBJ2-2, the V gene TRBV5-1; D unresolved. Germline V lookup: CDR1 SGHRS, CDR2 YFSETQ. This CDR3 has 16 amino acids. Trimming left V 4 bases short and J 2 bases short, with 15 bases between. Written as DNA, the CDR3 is TGCGCCAGCAGCCCGGGTCAGGTGTCTAACACCGGGGAGCTGTTTTTT. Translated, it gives CASSPGQVSNTGELFF. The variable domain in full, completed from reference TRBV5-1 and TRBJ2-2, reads KAGVTQTPRYLIKTRGQQVTLSCSPISGHRSVSWYQQTPGQGLQFLFEYFSETQRNKGNFPGRFSGRQFSNSRSEMNVSTLELGDSALYLCASSPGQVSNTGELFFGEGSRLTVL.

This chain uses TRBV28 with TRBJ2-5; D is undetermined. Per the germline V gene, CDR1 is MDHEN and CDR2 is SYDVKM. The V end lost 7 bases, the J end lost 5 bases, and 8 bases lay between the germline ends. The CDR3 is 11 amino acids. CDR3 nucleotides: TGTGCCAGCACCTCCCCGGAGACCCAGTACTTC. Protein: CASTSPETQYF.

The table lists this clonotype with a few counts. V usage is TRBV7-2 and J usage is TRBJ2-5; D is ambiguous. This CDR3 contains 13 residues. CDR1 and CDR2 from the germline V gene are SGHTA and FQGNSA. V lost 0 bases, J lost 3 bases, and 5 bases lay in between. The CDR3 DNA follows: TGTGCCAGCAGCTTAGCCAAAGAAGAGACCCAGTACTTC. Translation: CASSLAKEETQYF. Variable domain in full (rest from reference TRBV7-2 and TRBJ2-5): GAGVSQSPSNKVTEKGKDVELRCDPISGHTALYWYRQSLGQGLEFLIYFQGNSAPDKSGLPSDRFSAERTGGSVSTLTIQRTQQEDSAVYLCASSLAKEETQYFGPGTRLLVL.

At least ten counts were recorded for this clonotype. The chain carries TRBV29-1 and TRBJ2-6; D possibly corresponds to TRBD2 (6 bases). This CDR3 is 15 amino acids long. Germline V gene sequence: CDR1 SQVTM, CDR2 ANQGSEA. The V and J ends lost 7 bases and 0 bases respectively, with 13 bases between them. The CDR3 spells CSGWDSSSGANVLTF. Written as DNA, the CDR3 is TGCAGCGGCTGGGACTCCTCCTCTGGGGCCAACGTCCTGACTTTC.

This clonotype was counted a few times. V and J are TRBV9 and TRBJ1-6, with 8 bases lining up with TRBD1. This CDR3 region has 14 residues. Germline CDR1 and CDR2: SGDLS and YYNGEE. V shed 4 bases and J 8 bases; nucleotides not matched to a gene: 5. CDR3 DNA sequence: TGTGCCAGCAGCCTGACAGGGGCTGATTCACCCCTCCACTTT. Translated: CASSLTGADSPLHF.

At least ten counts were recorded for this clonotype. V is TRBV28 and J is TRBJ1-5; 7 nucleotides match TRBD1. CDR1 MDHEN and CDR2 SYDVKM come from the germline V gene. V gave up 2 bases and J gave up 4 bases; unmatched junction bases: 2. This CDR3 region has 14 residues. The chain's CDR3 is CASSLGRGNQPQHF. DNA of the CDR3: TGTGCCAGCAGTTTAGGCAGGGGGAATCAGCCCCAGCATTTT.

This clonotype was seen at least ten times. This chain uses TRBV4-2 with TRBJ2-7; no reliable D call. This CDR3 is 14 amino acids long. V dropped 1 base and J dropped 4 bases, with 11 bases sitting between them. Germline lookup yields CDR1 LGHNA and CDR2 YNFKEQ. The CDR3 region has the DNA TGTGCCAGCAGCCAAGTTGGGCGGAATTACGAGCAGTACTTC. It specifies CASSQVGRNYEQYF.

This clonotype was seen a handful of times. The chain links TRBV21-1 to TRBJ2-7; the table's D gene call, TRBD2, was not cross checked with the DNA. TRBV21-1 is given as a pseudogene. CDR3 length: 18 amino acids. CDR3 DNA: TGTGCCAGCAGCAAAGGGGAGGAGGGAGAGGAATTACCCTACGAGCAGTACGTC. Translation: CASSKGEEGEELPYEQYV.

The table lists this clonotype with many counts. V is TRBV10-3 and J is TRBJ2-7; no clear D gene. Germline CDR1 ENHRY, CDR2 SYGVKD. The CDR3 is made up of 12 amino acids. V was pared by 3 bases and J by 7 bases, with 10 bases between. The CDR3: CAISENTEEQYV. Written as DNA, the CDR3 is TGTGCCATCAGTGAAAATACCGAGGAGCAGTACGTC.

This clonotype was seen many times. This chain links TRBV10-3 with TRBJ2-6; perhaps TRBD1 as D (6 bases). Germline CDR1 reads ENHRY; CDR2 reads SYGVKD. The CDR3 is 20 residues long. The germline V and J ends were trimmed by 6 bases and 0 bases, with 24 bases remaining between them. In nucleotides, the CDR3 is TGTGCCATCAGGGATTACAGGGAACGTCGGGATAGCTCTGGGGCCAACGTCCTGACTTTC. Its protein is CAIRDYRERRDSSGANVLTF.

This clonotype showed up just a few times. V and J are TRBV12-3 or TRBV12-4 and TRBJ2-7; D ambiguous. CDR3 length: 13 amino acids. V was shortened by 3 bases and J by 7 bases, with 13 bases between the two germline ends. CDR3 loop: CASSLGPLQEQYF. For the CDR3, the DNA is TGTGCCAGCAGTTTGGGTCCCCTACAAGAGCAGTACTTC.

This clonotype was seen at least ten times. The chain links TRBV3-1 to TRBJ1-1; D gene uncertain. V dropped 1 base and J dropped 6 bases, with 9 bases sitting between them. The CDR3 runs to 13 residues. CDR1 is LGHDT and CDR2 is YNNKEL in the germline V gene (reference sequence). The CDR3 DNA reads TGTGCCAGCAGCCAAGTTGGGTGGGCTGAAGCTTTCTTT. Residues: CASSQVGWAEAFF.

The CDR3: CASRWDRGRGYTF. DNA for the CDR3: TGTGCCAGCAGGTGGGACAGGGGGAGAGGCTACACCTTC. The gene calls are TRBV6-5 and TRBJ1-2, with 11 bases identical to TRBD1. Germline CDR1 reads MNHEY; CDR2 reads SVGAGI. V dropped 6 bases and J dropped 8; count of bases not matched to a gene: 5. This CDR3 contains 13 residues.

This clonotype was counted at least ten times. The CDR3 DNA is TGTGCCAGCAGTTTACCCGAGACAGTGCGGTACACCTTC. Translation gives CASSLPETVRYTF. The rearrangement links TRBV28 to TRBJ1-2, with a tentative D call TRBD1 (5 bases). The CDR3 is made up of 13 amino acids. Germline CDR1 is MDHEN and CDR2 is SYDVKM. Trimming removed 2 bases from V and 11 bases from J, with 15 bases in between.

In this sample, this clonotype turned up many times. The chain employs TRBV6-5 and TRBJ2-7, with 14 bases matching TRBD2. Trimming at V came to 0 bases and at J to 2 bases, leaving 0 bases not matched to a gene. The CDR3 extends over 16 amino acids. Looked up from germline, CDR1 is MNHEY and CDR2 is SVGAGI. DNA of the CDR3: TGTGCCAGCAGTTACTCGACTAGCGGGAGGGCCTACGAGCAGTACTTC. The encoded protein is CASSYSTSGRAYEQYF.

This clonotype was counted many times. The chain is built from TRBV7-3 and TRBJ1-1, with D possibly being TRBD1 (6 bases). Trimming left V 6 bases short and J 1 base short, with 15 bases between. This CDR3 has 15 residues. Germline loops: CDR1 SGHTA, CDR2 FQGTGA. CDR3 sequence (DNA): TGTGCCAGCAGATCGAACCCAGGGGCGAACACTGAAGCTTTCTTT. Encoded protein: CASRSNPGANTEAFF.

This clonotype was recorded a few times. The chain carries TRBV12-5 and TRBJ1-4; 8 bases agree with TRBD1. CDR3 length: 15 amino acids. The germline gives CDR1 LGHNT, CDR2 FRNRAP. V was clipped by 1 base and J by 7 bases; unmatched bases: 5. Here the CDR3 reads CASGLDGQGFEKLFF. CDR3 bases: TGTGCTAGTGGTTTGGATGGACAGGGTTTTGAAAAACTGTTTTTT.

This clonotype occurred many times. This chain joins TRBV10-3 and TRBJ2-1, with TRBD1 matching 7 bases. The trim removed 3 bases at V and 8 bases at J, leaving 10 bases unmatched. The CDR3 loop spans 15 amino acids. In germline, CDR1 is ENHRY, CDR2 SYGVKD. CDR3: CAISEKQGSRYEQFF. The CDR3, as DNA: TGTGCCATCAGTGAAAAACAGGGGAGTCGTTATGAGCAGTTCTTC.

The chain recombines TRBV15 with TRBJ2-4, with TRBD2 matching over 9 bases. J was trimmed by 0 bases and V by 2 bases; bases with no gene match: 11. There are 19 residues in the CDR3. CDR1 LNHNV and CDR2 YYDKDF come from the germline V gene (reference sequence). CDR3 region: CATSRKAGGLRLAKNIQYF. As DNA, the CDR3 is TGTGCCACCAGCAGAAAAGCGGGGGGCCTTCGTCTAGCCAAAAACATTCAGTACTTC.